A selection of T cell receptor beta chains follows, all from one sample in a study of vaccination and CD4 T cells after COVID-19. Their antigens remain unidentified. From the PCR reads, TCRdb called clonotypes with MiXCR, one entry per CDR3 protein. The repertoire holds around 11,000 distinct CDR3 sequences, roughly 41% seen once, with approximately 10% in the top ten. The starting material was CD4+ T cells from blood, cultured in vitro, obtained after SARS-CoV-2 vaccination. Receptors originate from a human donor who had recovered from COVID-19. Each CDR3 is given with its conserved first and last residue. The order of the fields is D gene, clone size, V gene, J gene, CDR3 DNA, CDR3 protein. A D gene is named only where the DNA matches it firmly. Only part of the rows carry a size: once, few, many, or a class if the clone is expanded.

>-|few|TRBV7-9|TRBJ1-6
TGTGCCAGCAGCTCCATCAGGGGCTCACCCCTCCACTTT
CASSSIRGSPLHF
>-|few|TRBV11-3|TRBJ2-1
TGTGCCAGCAGCCCCGATGGTCGGGGCGGGATCGATGAGCAGTTCTTC
CASSPDGRGGIDEQFF
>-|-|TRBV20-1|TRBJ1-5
TGCAGTGCTAGCCCAGGTACCATTAATCAGCCCCAGCATTTT
CSASPGTINQPQHF
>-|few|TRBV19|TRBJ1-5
TGTGCCAGTACTCCGGCCTGGAGTCAGCCCCAGCATTTT
CASTPAWSQPQHF
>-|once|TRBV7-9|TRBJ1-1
TGTGCCAGCAGCTCCGACAGATTGAACACTGAAGCTTTCTTT
CASSSDRLNTEAFF
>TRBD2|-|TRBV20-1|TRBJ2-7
TGCAGTGCTAGAACCCCCGGGACTAGCATATACGAGCAGTACTTC
CSARTPGTSIYEQYF
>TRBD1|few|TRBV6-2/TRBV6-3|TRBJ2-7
TGTGCCAGCAGTAGACAGGGGAACTACGAGCAGTACTTC
CASSRQGNYEQYF
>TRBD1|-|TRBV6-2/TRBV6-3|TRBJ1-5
TGTGCCAGCAGTTACTCCCGGGACAGAAATCAGCCCCAGCATTTT
CASSYSRDRNQPQHF
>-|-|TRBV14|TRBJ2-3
TGTGCCAGCAGCCAAGACCCGGGACTTTGGGGGGCCGATACGCAGTATTTT
CASSQDPGLWGADTQYF
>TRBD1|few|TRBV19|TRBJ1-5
TGTGCCAGCGAGACAGGGTATAGCAATCAGCCCCAGCATTTT
CASETGYSNQPQHF
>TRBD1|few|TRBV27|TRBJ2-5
TGTGCCAGCAGTCCATGGACAGGGCAAGAGACCCAGTACTTC
CASSPWTGQETQYF
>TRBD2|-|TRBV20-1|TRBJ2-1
TGCAGTGCGAGACTAGCGGGCAGATTCAATGAGCAGTTCTTC
CSARLAGRFNEQFF
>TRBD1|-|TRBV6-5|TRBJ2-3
TGTGCCAGCAGTTACTCGCAGGACAGGGTCACAGATACGCAGTATTTT
CASSYSQDRVTDTQYF
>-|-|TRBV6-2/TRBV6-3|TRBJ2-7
TGTGCCAGCCAGGGATCCTACGAGCAGTACTTC
CASQGSYEQYF
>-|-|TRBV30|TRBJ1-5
TGTGCCTGGAGTGTAATGAATCAGCCCCAGCATTTT
CAWSVMNQPQHF